The 18 T cell receptor beta chains presented below share a single source sample, sequenced in a study of cytomegalovirus exposure and HLA in healthy donors. A multiplex PCR was run with 60 Vbeta primers and 13 Jbeta primers. Sequencing used immunoSEQ multiplex PCR; TCRdb keeps in-frame clones, though not all of them. This table holds about 190,000 clones, around 90% found once. Sequencing was performed on PBMCs. Every receptor here comes from a boy aged 2 to 10 in good health and CMV-seronegative.

V is TRBV2 and J is TRBJ1-1; no definite D call. Trimming removed 3 bases at V and 2 bases at J, with 10 bases between. The germline V gene has CDR1 SNHLY and CDR2 FYNNEI. This CDR3 region has 14 residues. The CDR3 DNA is TGTGCCAGCAGTGAGAGGATAATTAACACTGAAGCTTTCTTT. It yields the protein CASSERIINTEAFF.

The chain's CDR3 is CASRDREFHEQYF. The CDR3 region has the DNA TGTGCCAGCCGGGACAGGGAATTCCACGAGCAGTACTTC. The chain combines TRBV19 with TRBJ2-7; TRBD1 matches 9 bases. CDR1 and CDR2 (germline): LNHDA, SQIVND (reference sequence). The CDR3 covers 13 residues. V lost 9 bases to trimming and J lost 5 bases; unmatched junction nucleotides: 8.

The chain carries TRBV27 and TRBJ2-1, with D possibly being TRBD1 (6 bases). Trimming cost V 5 bases and J 7 bases, with 12 bases left between them. Germline V gene data show CDR1 as MNHEY and CDR2 as SMNVEV (reference sequence). The CDR3 is 13 amino acids. CDR3 protein: CASSLDRFNEQFF. The CDR3 bases are TGTGCCAGCAGTCTCGACAGGTTTAATGAGCAGTTCTTC.

The rearrangement links TRBV9 to TRBJ1-3; the D is unclear. This CDR3 has 15 amino acids. The V gene's germline CDR1 is SGDLS and CDR2 YYNGEE. V was cut by 8 bases and J by 0 bases, with 15 bases left in between. Here the CDR3 reads CASSRGPLSGNTIYF. CDR3 in DNA: TGTGCCAGTTCTCGCGGGCCCCTCTCTGGAAACACCATATATTTT.

This rearrangement joins TRBV28 to TRBJ2-5, with TRBD2 as a possible D gene (5 bases). Germline values: CDR1 MDHEN, CDR2 SYDVKM. This CDR3 has 15 amino acids. V lost 5 bases and J 2 bases, leaving 15 bases between the germline ends. CDR3 DNA: TGTGCCAGCAGTCCCAGAAGCGGCGCACAAGAGACCCAGTACTTC. Translating gives CASSPRSGAQETQYF. Full variable domain (outside the CDR3, taken from reference TRBV28 and TRBJ2-5): DVKVTQSSRYLVKRTGEKVFLECVQDMDHENMFWYRQDPGLGLRLIYFSYDVKMKEKGDIPEGYSVSREKKERFSLILESASTNQTSMYLCASSPRSGAQETQYFGPGTRLLVL.

This chain links TRBV6-1 with TRBJ1-5; no reliable D call. This CDR3 has 14 amino acids. Trimming removed 0 bases from V and 7 bases from J, with 10 bases in between. The V gene's germline CDR1 is MNHNS and CDR2 SASEGT. CDR3 in amino acids: CASSEAGGAQPQHF. In nucleotides, the CDR3 is TGTGCCAGCAGTGAAGCAGGAGGTGCGCAGCCCCAGCATTTT.

CDR3 in DNA: TGTGCCAGCAGTCTGACAGGGGGCTGGAACACTGAAGCTTTCTTT. Translating gives CASSLTGGWNTEAFF. This rearrangement joins TRBV14 to TRBJ1-1, with 10 bases matching TRBD1. Trimming cost V 6 bases and J 1 base; bases outside gene matches: 5. The CDR3 covers 15 residues. Germline V lookup: CDR1 SGHDN, CDR2 FVKESK.

V usage is TRBV30 and J usage is TRBJ2-2; TRBD2 might be the D (7 bases). CDR1 GTSNPN and CDR2 SVGIG come from the germline V gene (reference sequence). Trimming took 4 bases from V and 6 from J, leaving 15 bases between them. This CDR3 has 14 residues. The chain's CDR3 is CAWNPRGGPGELFF. For the CDR3, the DNA is TGTGCCTGGAACCCAAGGGGGGGGCCCGGGGAGCTGTTTTTT. Looking up the rest from reference TRBV30 and TRBJ2-2 gives the full variable domain: SQTIHQWPATLVQPVGSPLSLECTVEGTSNPNLYWYRQAAGRGLQLLFYSVGIGQISSEVPQNLSASRPQDRQFILSSKKLLLSDSGFYLCAWNPRGGPGELFFGEGSRLTVL.

Written as DNA, the CDR3 is TGCGCCAGCAGCCAAGATCAGAACACAGGGGTGTACACTGAAGCTTTCTTT. It yields the protein CASSQDQNTGVYTEAFF. The rearrangement joins TRBV4-1 to TRBJ1-1; 7 nucleotides match TRBD1. The CDR3 is made up of 17 amino acids. The V segment lost 0 bases and the J segment 3 bases; nucleotides outside the gene matches: 10. CDR1 and CDR2 from the germline V gene are MGHRA and YSYEKL.

This chain connects TRBV5-1 to TRBJ2-7; D not resolved. Germline V gives CDR1 SGHRS, CDR2 YFSETQ. This CDR3 has 13 amino acids. With 0 bases removed from V and 0 bases from J, the gap between germline ends came to 4 bases. CDR3 loop: CASSLDNSYEQYF. CDR3 coding DNA: TGCGCCAGCAGCTTGGACAACTCCTACGAGCAGTACTTC.

V usage is TRBV19 and J usage is TRBJ2-7; 8 bases are shared with TRBD1. There are 17 residues in the CDR3. The germline V gene encodes CDR1 LNHDA and CDR2 SQIVND (reference sequence). J was trimmed by 2 bases and V by 3 bases; bases with no gene match: 12. The CDR3 DNA reads TGTGCCAGTAGTATTGCTCAGGGGGCCAATCGGCCCTACGAGCAGTACTTC. Protein sequence: CASSIAQGANRPYEQYF.

The gene calls are TRBV21-1 and TRBJ2-7; the D segment call TRBD2 is taken from the table without a DNA check. TRBV21-1 is a pseudogene segment. The CDR3 has 14 amino acids. CDR3: CASSKVLAAYEQYF. The CDR3 bases are TGTGCCAGCAGCAAAGTGCTGGCAGCGTACGAGCAGTACTTC.

This clone has a single count. The genes are TRBV15 and TRBJ2-7; TRBD2 matches 7 bases. The germline V gene encodes CDR1 LNHNV and CDR2 YYDKDF (reference sequence). The CDR3 is made up of 14 amino acids. V shed 5 bases and J 4 bases; nucleotides not matched to a gene: 8. The CDR3 DNA sequence: TGTGCCACCAGCGGACGGACTAGTTCATACGAGCAGTACTTC. Protein: CATSGRTSSYEQYF.

The chain couples TRBV7-2 to TRBJ2-7; D is unresolved. Trimming took off 3 bases at V and 1 base at J, with 7 bases between the two ends. In germline, CDR1 is SGHTA, CDR2 FQGNSA. The CDR3 has 13 amino acids. CDR3 nucleotide sequence: TGTGCCAGCAGCTTCCTGCGTTCCTACGAGCAGTACTTC. Protein sequence: CASSFLRSYEQYF.

The chain couples TRBV6-1 to TRBJ1-5; D is unresolved. The V end lost 3 bases, the J end lost 5 bases, and 14 bases lay between the germline ends. Germline V gives CDR1 MNHNS, CDR2 SASEGT. The CDR3 sequence is 15 residues long. The CDR3 sequence: CASSEYAGRHQPQHF. CDR3 sequence (DNA): TGTGCCAGCAGTGAGTATGCAGGAAGGCATCAGCCCCAGCATTTT.

The chain combines TRBV5-1 with TRBJ1-1; tentatively, D is TRBD1 (5 bases). Germline lookup yields CDR1 SGHRS and CDR2 YFSETQ. CDR3 length equals 16 residues. Deletions cut 1 base from V and 0 bases from J, with 13 bases between. The CDR3 reads CASSLRWGGVNTEAFF. CDR3 coding DNA: TGCGCCAGCAGCTTGCGGTGGGGGGGGGTGAACACTGAAGCTTTCTTT. Looking up the rest from reference TRBV5-1 and TRBJ1-1 gives the full variable domain: KAGVTQTPRYLIKTRGQQVTLSCSPISGHRSVSWYQQTPGQGLQFLFEYFSETQRNKGNFPGRFSGRQFSNSRSEMNVSTLELGDSALYLCASSLRWGGVNTEAFFGQGTRLTVV.

Concerning this clone itself: The sample carries other DNA sequences with the same CDR3. The chain combines TRBV5-1 with TRBJ2-7; TRBD2 matches at 7 bases. The germline gives CDR1 SGHRS, CDR2 YFSETQ. V shed 0 bases and J 3 bases; nucleotides not matched to a gene: 6. The CDR3 contains 15 residues. The CDR3 loop is CASSLDAGGFYEQYF. CDR3 nucleotide sequence: TGCGCCAGCAGCTTGGATGCCGGGGGGTTCTACGAGCAGTACTTC. Full variable domain (rest looked up from reference TRBV5-1 and TRBJ2-7): KAGVTQTPRYLIKTRGQQVTLSCSPISGHRSVSWYQQTPGQGLQFLFEYFSETQRNKGNFPGRFSGRQFSNSRSEMNVSTLELGDSALYLCASSLDAGGFYEQYFGPGTRLTVT.

The sample holds one count of this clone. The chain carries TRBV6-5 and TRBJ1-2; TRBD1 agrees at 9 bases. Germline V gene sequence: CDR1 MNHEY, CDR2 SVGAGI. Losses at the gene ends were 6 bases for V and 4 bases for J; bases not matched to a gene: 9. This CDR3 is 15 amino acids long. The CDR3 DNA sequence: TGTGCCAGCAGCCCAATGACAGGGGGGTCCTATGGCTACACCTTC. Protein product: CASSPMTGGSYGYTF.